The 19 T cell receptor beta chains below all came from one sample that was sequenced in a study of CD8 T cells in ankylosing spondylitis. Via MiXCR, TCRdb re-called the 5' RACE reads, giving one row per CDR3 protein. Of roughly 230,000 distinct CDR3 sequences listed, over 15% were seen once; the top ten hold roughly 34%. Sequenced sample: blood, either unsorted or a sorted T cell fraction (not recorded which). These receptors all come from a male donor with ankylosing spondylitis or in good health (not recorded which).

The chain uses TRBV6-2 or TRBV6-3 and TRBJ2-1, with TRBD2 identical over 7 bases. The CDR3 sequence is 14 residues long. The junction had 11 bases not matched to a gene; V was cut back by 5 bases and J by 10 bases. Per germline, CDR1 MNHEY and CDR2 SVGEGT. CDR3 loop: CASSDGAGAREQFF. CDR3 DNA sequence: TGTGCCAGCAGTGACGGGGCGGGAGCCAGAGAGCAGTTCTTC.

The rearrangement uses TRBV4-3 and TRBJ1-5; TRBD1 is a possible D gene (6 bases). Looked up from germline, CDR1 is LGHNA and CDR2 is YSLEER. V dropped 0 bases and J dropped 1 base, with 13 bases sitting between them. This CDR3 comprises 17 residues. In DNA, the CDR3 is TGCGCCAGCAGCCAAGATCGGACAGAGTTAAGCAATCAGCCCCAGCATTTT. Its translation: CASSQDRTELSNQPQHF.

The rearrangement joins TRBV12-3 or TRBV12-4 to TRBJ2-2; D is unclear. V was clipped by 1 base and J by 7 bases, with 10 bases between them. The CDR3 is 14 amino acids. This chain's CDR3 is CASSLVVGIGELFF. The CDR3 region has the DNA TGTGCCAGCAGTTTAGTCGTAGGGATCGGGGAGCTGTTTTTT.

V gene TRBV5-6 combines with J gene TRBJ2-1, with D possibly being TRBD2 (6 bases). The germline V gene has CDR1 SGHDT and CDR2 YYEEEE. The CDR3 sequence is 16 residues long. Deletions cut 2 bases from V and 3 bases from J, with 15 bases between. CDR3 bases: TGTGCCAGCAGCTTAATCAGCGGGCCTTTCTACAATGAGCAGTTCTTC. This sequence encodes CASSLISGPFYNEQFF.

This clonotype was found a few times. The chain recombines TRBV6-2 or TRBV6-3 with TRBJ2-7; 9 nucleotides agree with TRBD1. The junction had 10 bases not matched to a gene; V was cut back by 5 bases and J by 5 bases. CDR1 is MNHEY, CDR2 SVGEGT, per germline. The CDR3 loop spans 15 amino acids. The CDR3 region is CASSTMTGGFNEQYF. The CDR3 DNA is TGTGCCAGCAGTACAATGACAGGGGGATTCAACGAGCAGTACTTC.

This clonotype turned up a few times. The chain combines TRBV7-9 with TRBJ2-7; TRBD2 matches 13 bases. The CDR3 loop spans 15 amino acids. CDR1 is SEHNR, CDR2 FQNEAQ, per germline (reference sequence). J gave up 5 bases and V 4 bases, and 5 bases lay outside the gene matches. The CDR3 DNA is TGTGCCAGCAGCTCAGGACTAGCGGGAGTCAACGAGCAGTACTTC. Translation gives CASSSGLAGVNEQYF.

V is TRBV20-1 and J is TRBJ2-1, with D maybe TRBD2 (5 bases). This CDR3 spans 12 amino acids. Trimming stripped 5 bases from V and 6 bases from J, with 11 bases between. Looked up from germline, CDR1 is DFQATT and CDR2 is SNEGSKA (reference sequence). CDR3 residues: CSAPDWTNEQFF. The CDR3 DNA follows: TGCAGTGCTCCGGACTGGACCAATGAGCAGTTCTTC.

J is TRBJ2-7 and V is TRBV9; D ambiguous. The V end lost 0 bases, the J end lost 3 bases, and 10 bases lay between the germline ends. The CDR3 runs 14 residues. Germline V gene lookup returns CDR1 SGDLS and CDR2 YYNGEE. As DNA, the CDR3 is TGTGCCAGCAGCGTAGCTCTCGCCAACTACGAGCAGTACTTC. This gives the protein CASSVALANYEQYF.

The chain combines TRBV29-1 with TRBJ2-7, with D hard to call. Germline CDR1 and CDR2: SQVTM and ANQGSEA. The CDR3 runs 12 residues. The V and J ends lost 5 bases and 0 bases respectively, with 8 bases between them. The CDR3 DNA is TGCAGCGTTTACGGTGACTCCTACGAGCAGTACTTC. Translated, it gives CSVYGDSYEQYF.

This chain connects TRBV5-6 to TRBJ1-1; perhaps TRBD1 as D (5 bases). This CDR3 contains 16 residues. Trimming took 6 bases from V and 0 from J, leaving 18 bases between them. Looked up from germline, CDR1 is SGHDT and CDR2 is YYEEEE. The DNA of the CDR3 is TGTGCCAGCACCGCCTTAAGGGGTATGATGAACACTGAAGCTTTCTTT. It encodes CASTALRGMMNTEAFF.

This rearrangement joins TRBV20-1 to TRBJ2-2, with 11 bases identical to TRBD2. This CDR3 comprises 17 residues. Trimming at V came to 6 bases and at J to 3 bases, leaving 12 bases not matched to a gene. Germline assignment: CDR1 DFQATT and CDR2 SNEGSKA (reference sequence). DNA for the CDR3: TGCAGTGCAAAAGACCGCCTAGCGGGAGGTTACACCGGGGAGCTGTTTTTT. Its protein product is CSAKDRLAGGYTGELFF.

Written as DNA, the CDR3 is TGCGCCAGCAGCCAACGGCAGACCTCTGGAAACACCATATATTTT. It yields the protein CASSQRQTSGNTIYF. The chain recombines TRBV4-1 with TRBJ1-3; D call uncertain. The germline gives CDR1 MGHRA, CDR2 YSYEKL. V was pared by 2 bases and J by 0 bases, with 8 bases between. The CDR3 has 15 residues.

This clonotype was observed many times. The chain carries TRBV7-9 and TRBJ2-7; 7 bases are a match to TRBD2. The junction had 4 bases not matched to a gene; V was cut back by 5 bases and J by 0 bases. Looked up from germline, CDR1 is SEHNR and CDR2 is FQNEAQ (reference sequence). CDR3 size: 14 residues. DNA of the CDR3: TGTGCCAGCAGCGACCGGGACTACTCCTACGAGCAGTACTTC. Its translation is CASSDRDYSYEQYF. Full variable domain (outside the CDR3, taken from reference TRBV7-9 and TRBJ2-7): DTGVSQNPRHKITKRGQNVTFRCDPISEHNRLYWYRQTLGQGPEFLTYFQNEAQLEKSRLLSDRFSAERPKGSFSTLEIQRTEQGDSAMYLCASSDRDYSYEQYFGPGTRLTVT.

This rearrangement joins TRBV29-1 to TRBJ2-7, with D perhaps matching TRBD1 (5 bases). CDR3 length: 14 amino acids. Trimming took 0 bases from V and 3 from J, leaving 12 bases between them. The germline gives CDR1 SQVTM, CDR2 ANQGSEA. In DNA, the CDR3 is TGCAGCGTTGAAGACGACGACAGATACTACGAGCAGTACTTC. It translates to CSVEDDDRYYEQYF.

This clonotype appeared a few times. The V gene is TRBV5-1, the J gene TRBJ2-1, with 7 positions matching TRBD1. V was pared by 4 bases and J by 0 bases, with 16 bases of the junction left unmatched. The CDR3 runs to 19 residues. CDR1 is SGHRS and CDR2 is YFSETQ in the germline V gene. Here the CDR3 DNA reads TGCGCCAGCAGCGACTGGGGTAGGGGGCGTCCCAGCTCCTACAATGAGCAGTTCTTC. This translates into CASSDWGRGRPSSYNEQFF.

CDR3 region: CASSPGTGGGQPQHF. The CDR3 DNA reads as TGCGCCAGCAGCCCCGGGACAGGGGGGGGTCAGCCCCAGCATTTT. The chain carries TRBV5-1 and TRBJ1-5; 11 bases map to TRBD1. The ends lost 4 bases at V and 6 bases at J; junction bases unmatched: 6. Germline CDR1 and CDR2: SGHRS and YFSETQ. The CDR3 consists of 15 residues.

This clonotype was detected only a few times. The chain recombines TRBV7-9 with TRBJ1-1; D ambiguous. V was cut by 1 base and J by 0 bases, with 9 bases left in between. The CDR3 consists of 15 residues. Germline values: CDR1 SEHNR, CDR2 FQNEAQ (reference sequence). In nucleotides, the CDR3 is TGTGCCAGCAGCTTAGTCCAGGAATTGAACACTGAAGCTTTCTTT. This encodes CASSLVQELNTEAFF.

This clonotype was seen only a few times. This chain uses TRBV6-5 with TRBJ1-1, with D uncertain. CDR1 and CDR2 from the germline V gene are MNHEY and SVGAGI. CDR3 size: 16 residues. V lost 2 bases and J lost 1, with 14 bases in between. CDR3 residues: CASSYIRRPTNTEAFF. In DNA, the CDR3 is TGTGCCAGCAGTTACATCCGGCGGCCAACGAACACTGAAGCTTTCTTT.

The rearrangement joins TRBV7-9 to TRBJ2-7; 13 nucleotides agree with TRBD2. V lost 4 bases to trimming and J lost 4 bases; unmatched junction nucleotides: 4. The CDR3 is 15 residues long. Germline V lookup: CDR1 SEHNR, CDR2 FQNEAQ (reference sequence). CDR3: CASSWGTSGKYEQYF. The CDR3 DNA is TGTGCCAGCAGCTGGGGGACTAGCGGGAAATACGAGCAGTACTTC.